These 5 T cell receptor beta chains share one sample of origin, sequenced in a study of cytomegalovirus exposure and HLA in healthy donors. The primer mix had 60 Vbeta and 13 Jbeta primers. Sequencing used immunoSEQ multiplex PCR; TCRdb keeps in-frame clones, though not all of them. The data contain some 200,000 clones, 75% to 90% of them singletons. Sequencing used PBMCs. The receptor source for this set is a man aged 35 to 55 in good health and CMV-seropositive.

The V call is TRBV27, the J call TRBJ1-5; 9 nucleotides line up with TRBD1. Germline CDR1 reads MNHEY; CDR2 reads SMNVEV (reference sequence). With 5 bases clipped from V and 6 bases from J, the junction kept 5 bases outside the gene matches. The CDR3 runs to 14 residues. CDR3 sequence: CASSTDRGLQPQHF. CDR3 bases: TGTGCCAGCAGTACGGACAGGGGCCTTCAGCCCCAGCATTTT.

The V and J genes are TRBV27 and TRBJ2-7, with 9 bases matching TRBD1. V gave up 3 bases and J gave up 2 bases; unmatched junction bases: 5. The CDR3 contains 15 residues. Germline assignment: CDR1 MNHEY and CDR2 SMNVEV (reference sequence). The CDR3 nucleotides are TGTGCCAGCAGTTTCACCGGACAGGGGCCCTACGAGCAGTACTTC. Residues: CASSFTGQGPYEQYF.

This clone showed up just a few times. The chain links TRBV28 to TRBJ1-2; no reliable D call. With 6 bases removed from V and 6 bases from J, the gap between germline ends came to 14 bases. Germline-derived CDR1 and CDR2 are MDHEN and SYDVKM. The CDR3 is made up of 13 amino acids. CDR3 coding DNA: TGTGCCAGCAGCCTAGAAAAGCCCCATGGCTACACCTTC. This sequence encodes CASSLEKPHGYTF.

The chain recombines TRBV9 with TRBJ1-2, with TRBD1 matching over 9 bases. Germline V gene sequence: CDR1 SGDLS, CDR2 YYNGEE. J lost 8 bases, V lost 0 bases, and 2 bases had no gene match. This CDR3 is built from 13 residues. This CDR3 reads CASSVAGQGGYTF. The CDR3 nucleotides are TGTGCCAGCAGCGTAGCGGGACAGGGAGGCTACACCTTC.

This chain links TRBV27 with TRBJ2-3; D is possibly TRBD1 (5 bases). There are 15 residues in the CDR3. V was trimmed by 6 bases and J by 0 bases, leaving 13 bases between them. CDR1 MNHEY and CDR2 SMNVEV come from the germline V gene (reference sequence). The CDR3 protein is CASSNKGPSTDTQYF. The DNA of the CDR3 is TGTGCCAGCAGCAATAAGGGGCCTAGCACAGATACGCAGTATTTT.